This T cell receptor beta chain is from a study of Graves' ophthalmopathy and Graves' hyperthyroidism. Whole-study findings and limits: Ophthalmopathy progression prediction by the model yielded a sensitivity of approximately 71% and a specificity of approximately 72%. Blood also contained most of the expanded thyroid clonotypes above 0.001 frequency.

Amplification of TCR beta CDR3 regions used RNA transcripts. RT-PCR with HTBI primers came first, then second-round multiplex PCR. Each CDR3 protein is one row after TCRdb ran MiXCR on the multiplex PCR reads. The table lists around 1.1 million distinct CDR3 sequences, 35% to 40% of them singletons. This clonotype was seen once. The antigen is not known. The CDR3 is 15 amino acids. V dropped 1 base and J dropped 0 bases, with 9 bases sitting between them. Germline V lookup: CDR1 SQVTM, CDR2 ANQGSEA. Patients with other autoimmune diseases, uncontrolled infections, pregnancy or lactation were excluded. The V gene is TRBV29-1, the J gene TRBJ2-2; D is perhaps TRBD2 (5 bases). Sequencing was carried out using peripheral blood or thyroid tissue (not recorded which). This sequence was found in an adult man with Graves' hyperthyroidism. The CDR3 reads CSVEGGDTNTGELFF. For the CDR3, the DNA is TGCAGCGTTGAAGGGGGAGATACGAACACCGGGGAGCTGTTTTTT.